The present entry profiles one T cell receptor beta chain with its context. Antigen unknown. This entry is derived from a study of long-term antiretroviral therapy in people with HIV. V shed 0 bases and J shed 4 bases, with 12 bases lying between them. Germline values: CDR1 LNHDA, CDR2 SQIVND (reference sequence). This CDR3 spans 15 amino acids. Study-wide results and caveats: Whichever time point was examined, clones expanded before ART dominated the repertoire. HIV repertoires spanned tighter CDR3 length ranges than controls did. Post-ART samples showed increased diversity that remained below transplant donor control levels.

Everyone in the study who had HIV was treated in the United States. It was version v3.0 of the immunoSEQ assay that was run at survey level. The protocol was immunoSEQ multiplex PCR, while the TCRdb copy is restricted to in-frame clones and leaves out a portion. Of 30,000 to 40,000 clones listed, 60% to 85% are singletons. The specimen was unsorted PBMCs, collected 2 years after starting antiretroviral therapy. The TCR originated in a woman between 45 and 60 years old with HIV. This sequence joins TRBV19 and TRBJ1-2; TRBD1 is a possible D gene (6 bases). The chain's CDR3 is CASSIDRTEIYGYTF. Here the CDR3 DNA reads TGTGCCAGTAGTATAGACCGGACAGAAATCTATGGCTACACCTTC. Using reference TRBV19 and TRBJ1-2 for the parts outside the CDR3, the full variable domain is DGGITQSPKYLFRKEGQNVTLSCEQNLNHDAMYWYRQDPGQGLRLIYYSQIVNDFQKGDIAEGYSVSREKKESFPLTVTSAQKNPTAFYLCASSIDRTEIYGYTFGSGTRLTVV.